This T cell receptor (beta chain) was profiled in a study of cytomegalovirus exposure and HLA in healthy donors. The study's findings and limits: Within an earlier analysis, most TCR beta V segments proved productive either about 90% or about 30% of the time.

Comments on this clone: The antigen is not known.

The V end was cut by 4 bases, the J end by 10 bases, with 16 bases between. Germline V gene sequence: CDR1 SQVTM, CDR2 ANQGSEA. The CDR3 spans 12 residues. PCR primers comprised 60 Vbeta and 13 Jbeta primers. Assay used: immunoSEQ multiplex PCR; TCRdb lists only in-frame clones, some missing. The sample includes around 120,000 clones, roughly 80% of them seen just once. The chain links TRBV29-1 to TRBJ1-1, with a weak D call TRBD1 (6 bases). This receptor was obtained from a woman in her forties in good health and CMV-seronegative. The sequenced material came from PBMCs. The CDR3 loop reads CSVAGQFVRAFF. The CDR3 DNA reads TGCAGCGTTGCCGGACAGTTTGTGAGAGCTTTCTTT.